Each of the 32 T cell receptor beta chains below was sequenced from the same sample in a study of blood T cell repertoires in COVID-19. Profiled with immunoSEQ multiplex PCR; TCRdb holds only in-frame clones, not every one. The sample records approximately 290,000 clones, about four fifths being singletons. The sequenced material came from peripheral blood. These receptors were taken from a person aged 70 to 85 with COVID-19, enrolled during active disease.

The chain recombines TRBV5-1 with TRBJ2-7; the match to TRBD1 covers 7 bases. CDR1 and CDR2 (germline): SGHRS, YFSETQ. V gave up 1 base and J gave up 2 bases; unmatched junction bases: 3. The CDR3 has 14 amino acids. CDR3 DNA: TGCGCCAGCAGCTTGAAGGGGGCCGCCTACGAGCAGTACTTC. Residues: CASSLKGAAYEQYF.

There are a few counts of this clone. V and J are TRBV24-1 and TRBJ1-2, with D perhaps matching TRBD1 (6 bases). The germline gives CDR1 KGHDR, CDR2 SFDVKD. V was cut by 4 bases and J by 4 bases, with 12 bases left in between. This CDR3 is built from 14 residues. In DNA form, the CDR3 reads TGTGCCACCAGTGACCTTGGACAGAGCTATGGCTACACCTTC. It is translated as CATSDLGQSYGYTF.

This rearrangement joins TRBV11-2 to TRBJ1-2, with 9 bases aligning to TRBD1. Germline CDR1 reads SGHAT; CDR2 reads FQNNGV. CDR3 length: 15 amino acids. J lost 4 bases, V lost 4 bases, and 7 bases had no gene match. DNA for the CDR3: TGTGCCAGCAGCTCAATGGACAGGGGAGGCTATGGCTACACCTTC. Translated: CASSSMDRGGYGYTF.

This clone has just a few counts. The chain has TRBV9 and TRBJ1-6, with D possibly matching TRBD1 (5 bases). The V end was cut by 4 bases, the J end by 6 bases, with 11 bases between. The germline V gene has CDR1 SGDLS and CDR2 YYNGEE. The CDR3 covers 14 residues. The CDR3 region is CASSYTGANSPLHF. CDR3 coding DNA: TGTGCCAGCAGCTATACAGGTGCTAATTCACCCCTCCACTTT.

The chain is built from TRBV6-5 and TRBJ2-5, with D unclear. CDR3 length: 12 residues. The germline gives CDR1 MNHEY, CDR2 SVGAGI. Trimming left V 8 bases short and J 5 bases short, with 12 bases between. This chain's CDR3 is CASASPQETQYF. The CDR3 region has the DNA TGTGCCAGCGCATCACCCCAGGAGACCCAGTACTTC.

Comment on this clone: Other DNA sequences in the sample encode the same CDR3. The gene calls are TRBV6-5 and TRBJ1-4; D possibly corresponds to TRBD1 (6 bases). Trimming shortened V by 0 bases and J by 6 bases, and 11 bases separated the two germline ends. Per the germline V gene, CDR1 is MNHEY and CDR2 is SVGAGI. CDR3 length: 15 amino acids. The CDR3 nucleotides read TGTGCCAGCAGTTACTCCGGCAGGGGAGATGAAAAACTGTTTTTT. Residues: CASSYSGRGDEKLFF.

This clone was picked up a small number of times. The chain employs TRBV19 and TRBJ2-5, with a weak D call TRBD1 (6 bases). The V end was cut by 4 bases, the J end by 2 bases, with 17 bases between. CDR1 is LNHDA, CDR2 SQIVND, per germline (reference sequence). The CDR3 has 16 amino acids. The CDR3 here is CASSNHYPGQQETQYF. CDR3 DNA sequence: TGTGCCAGTAGTAACCACTACCCGGGACAACAAGAGACCCAGTACTTC.

The chain has TRBV7-9 and TRBJ1-3; 7 bases map to TRBD1. The J segment lost 0 bases and the V segment lost 5 bases, leaving 7 bases of the junction unmatched. The CDR3 has 16 residues. The V gene's germline CDR1 is SEHNR and CDR2 FQNEAQ (reference sequence). The DNA for the CDR3 is TGTGCCAGCAGCGACAGGGACAGCAACTCTGGAAACACCATATATTTT. Translation: CASSDRDSNSGNTIYF.

The chain is built from TRBV3-1 (or the pseudogene TRBV3-2) and TRBJ2-3; D not resolved. V dropped 1 base and J dropped 5 bases, with 10 bases sitting between them. Germline loops: CDR1 LGHDT, CDR2 YNNKEL (reference sequence). The CDR3 spans 14 residues. CDR3 loop: CASSQARGLDTQYF. The DNA of the CDR3 is TGTGCCAGCAGCCAAGCCCGTGGGCTAGATACGCAGTATTTT.

V and J are TRBV4-1 and TRBJ1-3; the D is unclear. This CDR3 contains 15 residues. Germline CDR1 MGHRA, CDR2 YSYEKL. Trimming cost V 5 bases and J 0 bases, with 11 bases left between them. CDR3 coding DNA: TGCGCCAGCAGCTTAGTAGAGAGCTCTGGAAACACCATATATTTT. It is translated as CASSLVESSGNTIYF.

V and J are TRBV9 and TRBJ2-1, with D tentatively TRBD2 (6 bases). This CDR3 comprises 17 residues. Trimming took 6 bases from V and 6 from J, leaving 25 bases between them. Germline V gene data show CDR1 as SGDLS and CDR2 as YYNGEE. The CDR3 region is CASTPSGTPLQSNEQFF. CDR3 bases: TGTGCCAGCACCCCGTCAGGGACTCCCCTCCAAAGCAATGAGCAGTTCTTC.

V usage is TRBV6-2 or TRBV6-3 and J usage is TRBJ1-1; 7 positions match TRBD1. Trimming removed 5 bases from V and 6 bases from J; junction bases left unmatched: 9. The CDR3 runs to 14 residues. Germline assignment: CDR1 MNHEY and CDR2 SVGEGT. The CDR3 region has the DNA TGTGCCAGCAGTCCCCGGGACAGAGAACCTGAAGCTTTCTTT. It specifies CASSPRDREPEAFF.

V is TRBV2 and J is TRBJ1-3, with a tentative D call TRBD1 (5 bases). V was pared by 6 bases and J by 8 bases, with 8 bases between. Germline V gene lookup returns CDR1 SNHLY and CDR2 FYNNEI. This CDR3 is built from 11 residues. CDR3 residues: CASRSGDTIYF. Written as DNA, the CDR3 is TGTGCCAGCAGATCGGGGGACACCATATATTTT. The variable domain in full, completed from reference TRBV2 and TRBJ1-3, reads EPEVTQTPSHQVTQMGQEVILRCVPISNHLYFYWYRQILGQKVEFLVSFYNNEISEKSEIFDDQFSVERPDGSNFTLKIRSTKLEDSAMYFCASRSGDTIYFGEGSWLTVV.

This chain links TRBV5-6 with TRBJ2-1; D ambiguous. CDR1 is SGHDT, CDR2 YYEEEE, per germline. This CDR3 region has 13 residues. The ends were cut back, 2 bases at V and 4 bases at J, with 7 bases in the middle. CDR3 DNA sequence: TGTGCCAGCAGCTTCGGAGAATACAATGAGCAGTTCTTC. Its translation is CASSFGEYNEQFF.

The CDR3 region is CAATGTANYGYTF. Written as DNA, the CDR3 is TGTGCCGCGACCGGGACAGCTAACTATGGCTACACCTTC. The chain carries TRBV6-1 and TRBJ1-2; 7 nucleotides agree with TRBD1. The CDR3 is 13 residues long. CDR1 and CDR2 (germline): MNHNS, SASEGT. V trimming: 11 bases; J trimming: 0 bases; junction bases outside the gene matches: 6.

DNA for the CDR3: TGTGCCAGCAGTTCCCCGGGAGGGTCCTATAATTCACCCCTCCACTTT. It yields the protein CASSSPGGSYNSPLHF. The gene calls are TRBV28 and TRBJ1-6; D call uncertain. This CDR3 spans 16 amino acids. Trimming pared 4 bases from V and 1 base from J, leaving 11 bases between. In germline, CDR1 is MDHEN, CDR2 SYDVKM.

In DNA form, the CDR3 reads TGTGCCAGTAGCCTCATACACGACAGAAATCAGCCCCAGCATTTT. Amino acids: CASSLIHDRNQPQHF. This rearrangement joins TRBV19 to TRBJ1-5, with a tentative D call TRBD1 (5 bases). Germline loops: CDR1 LNHDA, CDR2 SQIVND (reference sequence). The CDR3 has 15 amino acids. V lost 6 bases and J lost 4, with 16 bases in between.

This rearrangement joins TRBV7-9 to TRBJ1-2; D not resolved. The germline V gene encodes CDR1 SEHNR and CDR2 FQNEAQ (reference sequence). V was cut by 1 base and J by 5 bases, with 5 bases left in between. The CDR3 length is 12 residues. This chain's CDR3 is CASSLGPYGYTF. Written as DNA, the CDR3 is TGTGCCAGCAGCTTAGGTCCATATGGCTACACCTTC.

The chain couples TRBV7-3 to TRBJ2-2; D may be TRBD1 (6 bases). Germline CDR1 reads SGHTA; CDR2 reads FQGTGA. V was cut by 2 bases and J by 3 bases, with 10 bases left in between. The CDR3 consists of 15 residues. CDR3 sequence reads: CASSLSGADTGELFF. The CDR3 DNA reads as TGTGCCAGCAGCTTATCAGGGGCGGACACCGGGGAGCTGTTTTTT.

The chain links TRBV27 to TRBJ2-7; the D gene is possibly TRBD1 (7 bases). Deletions cut 9 bases from V and 8 bases from J, with 38 bases between. The length of the CDR3 is 19 residues. Germline loops: CDR1 MNHEY, CDR2 SMNVEV (reference sequence). For the CDR3, the DNA is TGTGCCAGTCAAGCGTTTAGGGGGCCAGTCCCGGGAGCCGTGTTCAAGCAGTACTTC. Its protein is CASQAFRGPVPGAVFKQYF.

The CDR3 region has the DNA TGTGCCAGCAACGGGATACGCTCCTACAATGAGCAGTTCTTC. Translation: CASNGIRSYNEQFF. The chain has TRBV7-9 and TRBJ2-1, with D possibly matching TRBD2 (5 bases). The CDR3 covers 14 residues. The V end was cut by 7 bases, the J end by 0 bases, with 10 bases between. Per the germline V gene, CDR1 is SEHNR and CDR2 is FQNEAQ (reference sequence).

This clone was recorded only once. This chain links TRBV28 with TRBJ2-1, with a weak D call TRBD2 (5 bases). Trimming took off 7 bases at V and 0 bases at J, with 10 bases between the two ends. CDR1 MDHEN and CDR2 SYDVKM come from the germline V gene. The CDR3 is 14 amino acids. The CDR3 loop reads CASNGVSSYNEQFF. In DNA form, the CDR3 reads TGTGCCAGCAACGGGGTGAGCTCCTACAATGAGCAGTTCTTC.

The chain joins TRBV6-5 to TRBJ2-7; D is perhaps TRBD2 (6 bases). CDR1 is MNHEY, CDR2 SVGAGI, per germline. V dropped 2 bases and J dropped 6 bases, with 14 bases sitting between them. This CDR3 comprises 14 residues. The CDR3 region has the DNA TGTGCCAGCAGTTACGCGTCACCGGGAGCCGAGCAGTACTTC. This sequence encodes CASSYASPGAEQYF.

This clone was seen more than once but under ten times. This chain links TRBV30 with TRBJ1-4, with 7 bases that match TRBD1. CDR3 length: 16 residues. Germline V gene sequence: CDR1 GTSNPN, CDR2 SVGIG (reference sequence). The V and J ends lost 0 bases and 6 bases, in that order; junction bases with no gene match: 10. This chain's CDR3 is CAWSVGGGGTDEKLFF. For the CDR3, the DNA is TGTGCCTGGAGTGTAGGTGGAGGGGGCACGGATGAAAAACTGTTTTTT.

This clone came up once. This chain joins TRBV6-6 and TRBJ1-5, with 9 bases that match TRBD1. From germline, CDR1 is MNHNY and CDR2 SVGAGI (reference sequence). The CDR3 is 15 amino acids. Trimming at V came to 2 bases and at J to 5 bases, leaving 4 bases not matched to a gene. In nucleotides, the CDR3 is TGTGCCAGCAGTTACGGGACAGGGTACGATCAGCCCCAGCATTTT. Its protein product is CASSYGTGYDQPQHF.

This clone is labeled as medium-sized. The rearrangement joins TRBV3-1 (or the pseudogene TRBV3-2) to TRBJ2-5; the D gene is possibly TRBD2 (6 bases). Germline loops: CDR1 LGHDT, CDR2 YNNKEL (reference sequence). The germline V and J ends were trimmed by 4 bases and 4 bases, with 13 bases remaining between them. The CDR3 loop spans 14 amino acids. The CDR3 loop reads CASSPGEAGETQYF. The CDR3 nucleotides read TGTGCCAGCAGCCCGGGGGAAGCGGGAGAGACCCAGTACTTC.

The gene calls are TRBV12-3 or TRBV12-4 and TRBJ2-7; D is unclear. The CDR3 totals 11 residues. The germline V and J ends were trimmed by 5 bases and 3 bases, with 5 bases remaining between them. CDR3 nucleotides: TGTGCCAGCAGTCAAAACTACGAGCAGTACTTC. Protein sequence: CASSQNYEQYF.

This chain uses TRBV18 with TRBJ2-1; 8 bases map to TRBD1. In germline, CDR1 is KGHSH, CDR2 LQKENI. There are 17 residues in the CDR3. Trimming removed 4 bases from V and 7 bases from J; junction bases left unmatched: 15. The CDR3 protein is CASSQRTGKGFINEQFF. The CDR3 DNA follows: TGTGCCAGCTCACAACGGACAGGGAAGGGCTTTATTAATGAGCAGTTCTTC.

The V call is TRBV7-9, the J call TRBJ1-1; 8 positions match TRBD1. CDR1 SEHNR and CDR2 FQNEAQ come from the germline V gene (reference sequence). Trimming cost V 6 bases and J 5 bases; bases outside gene matches: 8. This CDR3 has 14 amino acids. The CDR3 protein is CASRRGQGETEAFF. The CDR3 DNA sequence: TGTGCCAGCAGGCGTGGACAGGGAGAGACTGAAGCTTTCTTT.

The J gene is TRBJ2-3, the V gene TRBV7-2; weak D call: TRBD1 (6 bases). Between the trimmed V and J ends, which lost 1 base and 7 bases, there was a span of 9 bases. Germline V gives CDR1 SGHTA, CDR2 FQGNSA. The CDR3 contains 13 residues. For the CDR3, the DNA is TGTGCCAGCAGCTTAGTGGACAGTAATACGCAGTATTTT. Its translation: CASSLVDSNTQYF. The entire variable domain, with the rest obtained from reference TRBV7-2 and TRBJ2-3, is as follows: GAGVSQSPSNKVTEKGKDVELRCDPISGHTALYWYRQSLGQGLEFLIYFQGNSAPDKSGLPSDRFSAERTGGSVSTLTIQRTQQEDSAVYLCASSLVDSNTQYFGPGTRLTVL.

In this sample, this clone turned up many times. This chain uses TRBV29-1 with TRBJ1-2, with D unclear. Germline CDR1 SQVTM, CDR2 ANQGSEA. The CDR3 has 13 amino acids. The V gene lost 7 bases and the J gene lost 8 bases, with 20 bases spanning the gap. CDR3 sequence (DNA): TGCAGCGGGAGGCTCTGGGGTCGACGCGGCTACACCTTC. Translating gives CSGRLWGRRGYTF. Filled out from reference TRBV29-1 and TRBJ1-2, the complete variable domain reads SAVISQKPSRDICQRGTSLTIQCQVDSQVTMMFWYRQQPGQSLTLIATANQGSEATYESGFVIDKFPISRPNLTFSTLTVSNMSPEDSSIYLCSGRLWGRRGYTFGSGTRLTVV.

The rearrangement links TRBV2 to TRBJ2-7; a possible D gene is TRBD2 (6 bases). CDR3 length equals 14 residues. The V end lost 4 bases, the J end lost 9 bases, and 19 bases lay between the germline ends. The germline CDR1 and CDR2 sequences are SNHLY and FYNNEI. The CDR3 DNA reads as TGTGCCAGCAGTGTGGAGGGGCGGCTCTCCGGGCAGTACTTC. Translation gives CASSVEGRLSGQYF.